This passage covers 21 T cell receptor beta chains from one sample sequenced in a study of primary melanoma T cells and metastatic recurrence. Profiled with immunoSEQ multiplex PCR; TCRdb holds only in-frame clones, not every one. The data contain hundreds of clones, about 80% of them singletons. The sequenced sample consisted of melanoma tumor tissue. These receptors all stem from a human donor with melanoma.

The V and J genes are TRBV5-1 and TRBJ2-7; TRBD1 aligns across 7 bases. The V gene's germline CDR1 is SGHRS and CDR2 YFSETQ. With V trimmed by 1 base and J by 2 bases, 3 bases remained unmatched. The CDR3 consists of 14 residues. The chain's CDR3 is CASSLTGDTYEQYF. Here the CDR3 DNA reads TGCGCCAGCAGCTTGACAGGGGACACCTACGAGCAGTACTTC.

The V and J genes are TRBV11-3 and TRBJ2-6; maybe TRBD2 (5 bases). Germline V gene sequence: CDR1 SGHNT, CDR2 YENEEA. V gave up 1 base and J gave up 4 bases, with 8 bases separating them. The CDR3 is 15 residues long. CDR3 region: CASSLGGAGANVLTF. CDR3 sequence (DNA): TGTGCCAGCAGCTTAGGGGGAGCAGGGGCCAACGTCCTGACTTTC.

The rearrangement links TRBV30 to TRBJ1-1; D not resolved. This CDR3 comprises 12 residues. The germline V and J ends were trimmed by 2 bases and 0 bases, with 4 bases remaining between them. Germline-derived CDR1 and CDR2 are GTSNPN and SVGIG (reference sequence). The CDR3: CAWSIMNTEAFF. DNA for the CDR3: TGTGCCTGGAGTATTATGAACACTGAAGCTTTCTTT. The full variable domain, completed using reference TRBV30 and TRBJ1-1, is SQTIHQWPATLVQPVGSPLSLECTVEGTSNPNLYWYRQAAGRGLQLLFYSVGIGQISSEVPQNLSASRPQDRQFILSSKKLLLSDSGFYLCAWSIMNTEAFFGQGTRLTVV.

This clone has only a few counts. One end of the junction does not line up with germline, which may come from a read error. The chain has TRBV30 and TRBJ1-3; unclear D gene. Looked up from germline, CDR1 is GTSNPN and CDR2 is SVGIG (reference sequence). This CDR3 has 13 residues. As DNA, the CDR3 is TGTGTCTGGAGTCGTGGATCTGGAAACACCATATATTTT. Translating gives CVWSRGSGNTIYF.

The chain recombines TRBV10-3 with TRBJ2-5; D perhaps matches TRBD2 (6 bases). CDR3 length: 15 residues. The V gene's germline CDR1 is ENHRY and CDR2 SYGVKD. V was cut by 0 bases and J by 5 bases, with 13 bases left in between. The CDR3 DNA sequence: TGTGCCATCAGTGAGTCGGAGGGAAGGGCGGAGACCCAGTACTTC. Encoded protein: CAISESEGRAETQYF.

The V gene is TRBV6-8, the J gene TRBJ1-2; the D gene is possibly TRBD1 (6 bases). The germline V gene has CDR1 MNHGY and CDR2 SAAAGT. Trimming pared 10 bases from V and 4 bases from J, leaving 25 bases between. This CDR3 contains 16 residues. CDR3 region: CATALEGGDSGYGYTF. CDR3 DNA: TGTGCCACCGCACTGGAAGGGGGTGACTCGGGCTATGGCTACACCTTC.

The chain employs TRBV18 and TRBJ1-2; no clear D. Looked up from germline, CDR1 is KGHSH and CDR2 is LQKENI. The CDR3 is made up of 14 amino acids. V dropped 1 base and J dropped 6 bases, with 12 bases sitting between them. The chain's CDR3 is CASSPLNRENGYTF. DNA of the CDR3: TGTGCCAGCTCACCACTAAACCGGGAGAATGGCTACACCTTC.

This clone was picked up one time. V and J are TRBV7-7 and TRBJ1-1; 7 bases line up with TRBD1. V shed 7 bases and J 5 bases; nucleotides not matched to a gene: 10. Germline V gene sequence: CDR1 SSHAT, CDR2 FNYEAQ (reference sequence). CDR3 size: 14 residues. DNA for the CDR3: TGTGCCAGCATCACGACAGGGATGGGGACTGAAGCTTTCTTT. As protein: CASITTGMGTEAFF.

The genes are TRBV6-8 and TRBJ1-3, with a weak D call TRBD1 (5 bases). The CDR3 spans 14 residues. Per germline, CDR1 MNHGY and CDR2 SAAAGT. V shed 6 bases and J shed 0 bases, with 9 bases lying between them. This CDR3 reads CASRTALSGNTIYF. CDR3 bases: TGTGCCAGCAGGACAGCCCTCTCTGGAAACACCATATATTTT.

The CDR3 sequence is CASSSGDSLDGNTIYF. In DNA, the CDR3 is TGTGCCAGTAGTTCCGGTGACAGCCTAGATGGAAACACCATATATTTT. The J gene is TRBJ1-3, the V gene TRBV19; D may be TRBD1 (5 bases). The CDR3 runs 16 residues. V was shortened by 5 bases and J by 3 bases, with 17 bases between the two germline ends. The germline V gene has CDR1 LNHDA and CDR2 SQIVND (reference sequence).

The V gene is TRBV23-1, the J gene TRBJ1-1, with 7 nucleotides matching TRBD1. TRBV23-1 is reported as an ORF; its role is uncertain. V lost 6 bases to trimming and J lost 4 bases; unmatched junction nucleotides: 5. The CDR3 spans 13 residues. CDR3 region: CASSSTGATEAFF. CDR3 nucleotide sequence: TGCGCCAGCAGCTCAACAGGGGCCACTGAAGCTTTCTTT.

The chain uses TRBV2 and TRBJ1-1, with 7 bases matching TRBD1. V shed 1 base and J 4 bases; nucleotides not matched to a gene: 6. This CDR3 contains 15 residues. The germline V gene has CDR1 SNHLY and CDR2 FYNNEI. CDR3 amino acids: CASSEDRGRGTEAFF. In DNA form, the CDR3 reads TGTGCCAGCAGTGAAGACAGGGGACGTGGCACTGAAGCTTTCTTT.

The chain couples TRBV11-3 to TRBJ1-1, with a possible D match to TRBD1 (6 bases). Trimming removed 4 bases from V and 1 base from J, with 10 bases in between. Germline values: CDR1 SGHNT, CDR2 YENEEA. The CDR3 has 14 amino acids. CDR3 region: CASSWGPRNTEAFF. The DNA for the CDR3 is TGTGCCAGCAGCTGGGGGCCCCGGAACACTGAAGCTTTCTTT. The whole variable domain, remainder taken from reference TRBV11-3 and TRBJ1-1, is EAGVVQSPRYKIIEKKQPVAFWCNPISGHNTLYWYLQNLGQGPELLIRYENEEAVDDSQLPKDRFSAERLKGVDSTLKIQPAELGDSAVYLCASSWGPRNTEAFFGQGTRLTVV.

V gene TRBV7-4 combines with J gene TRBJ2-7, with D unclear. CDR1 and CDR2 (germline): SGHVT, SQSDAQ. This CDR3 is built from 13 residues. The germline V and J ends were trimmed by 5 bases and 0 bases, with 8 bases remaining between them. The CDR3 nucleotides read TGTGCCAGCAGCCCCCGCGGCTCCTACGAGCAGTACTTC. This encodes CASSPRGSYEQYF.

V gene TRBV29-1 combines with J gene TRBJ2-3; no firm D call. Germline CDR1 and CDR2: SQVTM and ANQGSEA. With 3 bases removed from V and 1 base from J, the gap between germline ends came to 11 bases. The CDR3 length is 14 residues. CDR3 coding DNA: TGCAGCGTTGAGGACCGACTCCGCACAGATACGCAGTATTTT. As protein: CSVEDRLRTDTQYF.

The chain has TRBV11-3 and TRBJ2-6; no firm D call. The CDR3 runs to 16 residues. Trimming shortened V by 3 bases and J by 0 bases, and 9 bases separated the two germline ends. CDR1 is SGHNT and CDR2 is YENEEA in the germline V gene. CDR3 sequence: CASSFQTLSGANVLTF. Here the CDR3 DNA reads TGTGCCAGCAGCTTCCAGACGCTCTCTGGGGCCAACGTCCTGACTTTC.

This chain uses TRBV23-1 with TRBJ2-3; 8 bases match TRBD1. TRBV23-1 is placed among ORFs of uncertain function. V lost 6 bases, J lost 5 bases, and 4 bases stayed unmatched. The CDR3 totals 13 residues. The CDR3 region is CASSRTGGDTQYF. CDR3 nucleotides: TGCGCCAGCAGCCGAACAGGGGGAGATACGCAGTATTTT.

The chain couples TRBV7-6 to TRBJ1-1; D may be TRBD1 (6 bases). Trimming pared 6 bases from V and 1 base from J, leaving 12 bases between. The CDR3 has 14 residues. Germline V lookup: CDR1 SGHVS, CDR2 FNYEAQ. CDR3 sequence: CASRQGQTNTEAFF. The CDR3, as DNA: TGTGCCAGCAGACAAGGACAGACGAACACTGAAGCTTTCTTT.

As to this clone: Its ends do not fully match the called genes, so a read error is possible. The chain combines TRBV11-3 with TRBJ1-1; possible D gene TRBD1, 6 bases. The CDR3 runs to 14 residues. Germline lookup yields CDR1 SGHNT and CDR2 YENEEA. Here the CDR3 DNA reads TGTGCCAGCACCTTAAGGGACACCGCCACTGAAGCTTTCTTT. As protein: CASTLRDTATEAFF. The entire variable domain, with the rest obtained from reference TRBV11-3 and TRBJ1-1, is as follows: EAGVVQSPRYKIIEKKQPVAFWCNPISGHNTLYWYLQNLGQGPELLIRYENEEAVDDSQLPKDRFSAERLKGVDSTLKIQPAELGDSAVYLCASTLRDTATEAFFGQGTRLTVV.

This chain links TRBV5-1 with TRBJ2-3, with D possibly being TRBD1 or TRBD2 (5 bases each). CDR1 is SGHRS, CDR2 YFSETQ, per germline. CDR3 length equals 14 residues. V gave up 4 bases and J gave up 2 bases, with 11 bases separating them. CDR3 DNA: TGCGCCAGCAGCCACCTCGGGACCACAGATACGCAGTATTTT. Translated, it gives CASSHLGTTDTQYF. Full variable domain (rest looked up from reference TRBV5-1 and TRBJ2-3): KAGVTQTPRYLIKTRGQQVTLSCSPISGHRSVSWYQQTPGQGLQFLFEYFSETQRNKGNFPGRFSGRQFSNSRSEMNVSTLELGDSALYLCASSHLGTTDTQYFGPGTRLTVL.

Here the CDR3 DNA reads TGTGCCAGCAGTCACAGGAGATTAGGCTCTGGGGCCAACGTCCTGACTTTC. Translated: CASSHRRLGSGANVLTF. This chain connects TRBV7-5 to TRBJ2-6; the DNA was not used to check the table's D call, TRBD1. TRBV7-5 is a pseudogene segment. The CDR3 has 17 amino acids.